This T cell receptor (beta chain) was recovered during a study of blood T cell repertoires in COVID-19. Study-wide background: The United States, Italy and Spain were the sources of the acute and convalescent COVID-19 samples. PBMCs, B-cell-depleted T cells, or T cells were the source of the cDNA or gDNA that made up the material.

In germline, CDR1 is SNHLY, CDR2 FYNNEI. Between the trimmed V and J ends, which lost 4 bases and 8 bases, there was a span of 18 bases. CDR3 length equals 15 residues. Authors' methods: Reference gene primer amplification yielded estimated nucleated cell counts. Sequencing was performed with immunoSEQ multiplex PCR; in TCRdb, only in-frame clones are kept and a portion is missing. Clone size and V and J calls were adopted from that table, with D and trimming inferred from the DNA. The table lists roughly 63,000 clones, around 91% of them singletons. Source material: peripheral blood. This clonotype was sampled from a man aged 45-60 years with acute or convalescent COVID-19. The chain carries TRBV2 and TRBJ2-1; D possibly corresponds to TRBD1 (6 bases). In DNA, the CDR3 is TGTGCCAGCAGTGGGGACAACCGGCCGAAGGATGAGCAGTTCTTC. Protein: CASSGDNRPKDEQFF.